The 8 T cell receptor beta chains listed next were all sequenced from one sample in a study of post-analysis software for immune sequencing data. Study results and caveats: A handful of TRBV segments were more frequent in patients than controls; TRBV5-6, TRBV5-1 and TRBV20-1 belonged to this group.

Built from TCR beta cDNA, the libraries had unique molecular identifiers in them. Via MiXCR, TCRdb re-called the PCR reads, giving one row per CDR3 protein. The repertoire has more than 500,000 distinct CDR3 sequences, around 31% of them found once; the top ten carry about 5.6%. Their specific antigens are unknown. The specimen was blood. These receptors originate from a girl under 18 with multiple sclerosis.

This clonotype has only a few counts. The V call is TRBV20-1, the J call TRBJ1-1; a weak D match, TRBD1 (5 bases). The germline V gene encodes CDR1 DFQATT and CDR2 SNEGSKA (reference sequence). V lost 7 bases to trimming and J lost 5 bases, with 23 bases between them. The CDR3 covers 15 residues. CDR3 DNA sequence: TGCAGTGTTTCGTGGAGCCAGGGTGGTTGGACTGAAGCTTTCTTT. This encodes CSVSWSQGGWTEAFF.

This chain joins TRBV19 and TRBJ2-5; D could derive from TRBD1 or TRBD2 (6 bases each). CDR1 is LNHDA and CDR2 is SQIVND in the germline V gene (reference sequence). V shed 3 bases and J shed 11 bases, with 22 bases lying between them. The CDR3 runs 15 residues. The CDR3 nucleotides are TGTGCCAGTAGTATCAACAGGGCCGGGAGTAATGAGCAGTACTTC. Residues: CASSINRAGSNEQYF.

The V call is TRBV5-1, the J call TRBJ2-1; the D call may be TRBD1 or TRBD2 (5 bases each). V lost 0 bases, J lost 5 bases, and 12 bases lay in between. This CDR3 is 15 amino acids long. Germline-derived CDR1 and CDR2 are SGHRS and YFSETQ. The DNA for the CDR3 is TGCGCCAGCAGCTTGGTACCAGGGAGCGACAATGAGCAGTTCTTC. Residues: CASSLVPGSDNEQFF. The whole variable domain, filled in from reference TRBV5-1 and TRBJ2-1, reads KAGVTQTPRYLIKTRGQQVTLSCSPISGHRSVSWYQQTPGQGLQFLFEYFSETQRNKGNFPGRFSGRQFSNSRSEMNVSTLELGDSALYLCASSLVPGSDNEQFFGPGTRLTVL.

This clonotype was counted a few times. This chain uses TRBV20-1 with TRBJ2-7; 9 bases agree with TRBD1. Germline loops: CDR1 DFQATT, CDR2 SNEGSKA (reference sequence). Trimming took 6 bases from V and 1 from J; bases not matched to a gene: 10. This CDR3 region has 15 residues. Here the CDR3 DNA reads TGCAGTGCGCCCCCCCCGACAGGGGGATCCTACGAGCAGTACTTC. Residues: CSAPPPTGGSYEQYF.

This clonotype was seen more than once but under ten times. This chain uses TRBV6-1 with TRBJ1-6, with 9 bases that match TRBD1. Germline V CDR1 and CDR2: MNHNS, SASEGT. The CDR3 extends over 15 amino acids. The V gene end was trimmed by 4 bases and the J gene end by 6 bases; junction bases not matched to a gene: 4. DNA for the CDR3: TGTGCCAGCAGTGCGGACAGGGGACGTAATTCACCCCTCCACTTT. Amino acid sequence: CASSADRGRNSPLHF.

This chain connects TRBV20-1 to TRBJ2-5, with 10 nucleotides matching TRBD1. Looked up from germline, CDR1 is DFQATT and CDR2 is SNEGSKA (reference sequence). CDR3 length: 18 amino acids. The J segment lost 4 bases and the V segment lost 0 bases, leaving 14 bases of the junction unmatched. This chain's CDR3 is CSARDRIRGDRGRETQYF. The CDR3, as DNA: TGCAGTGCTAGAGATCGAATAAGGGGGGACAGGGGACGAGAGACCCAGTACTTC.

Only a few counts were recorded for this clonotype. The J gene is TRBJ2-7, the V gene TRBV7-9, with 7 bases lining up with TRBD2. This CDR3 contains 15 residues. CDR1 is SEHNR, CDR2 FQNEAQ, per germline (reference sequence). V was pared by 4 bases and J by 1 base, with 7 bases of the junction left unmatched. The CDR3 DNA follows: TGTGCCAGCAGCTGGGAGGGCAATCCTTCCTACGAGCAGTACTTC. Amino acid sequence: CASSWEGNPSYEQYF.

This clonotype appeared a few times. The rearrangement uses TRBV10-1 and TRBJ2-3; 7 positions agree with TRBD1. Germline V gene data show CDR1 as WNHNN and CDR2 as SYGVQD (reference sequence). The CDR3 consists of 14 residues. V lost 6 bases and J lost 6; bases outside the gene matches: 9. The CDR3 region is CASRGGQLTDTQYF. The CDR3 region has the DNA TGCGCCAGCAGAGGGGGACAGCTCACGGATACGCAGTATTTT.